The 31 T cell receptor beta chains presented below share a single source sample, sequenced in a study of vaccination effects on CD4 cells after COVID-19. These receptors lack a known antigen. Using viral peptide pools, the ViraFEST assay grew out antigen-specific CD4+ T cells prior to sequencing. Researchers isolated CD4+ T cells once 9 to 11 days of culture had elapsed. Clones were sequenced by immunoSEQ multiplex PCR, and TCRdb holds only the in-frame ones, with some missing. The table shows around 22,000 clones, with roughly 73% occurring only once. Sequenced material: CD4+ T cells from PBMCs cultured with HCoV-229E spike peptides, taken before COVID-19 vaccination. The receptors shown here come from a human donor who received a COVID-19 vaccine.

The chain has TRBV27 and TRBJ1-2, with D possibly being TRBD1 (6 bases). Trimming took 5 bases from V and 5 from J, leaving 12 bases between them. The length of the CDR3 is 13 residues. The germline CDR1 and CDR2 sequences are MNHEY and SMNVEV (reference sequence). Here the CDR3 DNA reads TGTGCCAGCAGTCGCGGGACACAATATGGCTACACCTTC. It encodes CASSRGTQYGYTF.

The chain recombines TRBV29-1 with TRBJ2-1, with TRBD2 as a possible D gene (5 bases). The V end lost 2 bases, the J end lost 6 bases, and 20 bases lay between the germline ends. From germline, CDR1 is SQVTM and CDR2 ANQGSEA. The CDR3 is made up of 16 amino acids. CDR3 sequence reads: CSVEFLPSWMVNEQFF. DNA of the CDR3: TGCAGCGTTGAATTCCTTCCTAGCTGGATGGTCAATGAGCAGTTCTTC.

The rearrangement joins TRBV3-1 (or the pseudogene TRBV3-2) to TRBJ2-7; D might be TRBD2 (6 bases). This CDR3 has 16 residues. Germline CDR1 is LGHDT and CDR2 is YNNKEL (reference sequence). Trimming left V 2 bases short and J 1 base short, with 15 bases between. CDR3 amino acids: CASSQSYGGPSYEQYF. CDR3 nucleotides: TGTGCCAGCAGCCAAAGCTACGGGGGACCGTCCTACGAGCAGTACTTC.

This clone has more than one count but fewer than ten. The chain links TRBV6-6 to TRBJ2-7; 8 bases are a match to TRBD1. Germline CDR1 reads MNHNY; CDR2 reads SVGAGI (reference sequence). Germline trimming cut 7 bases from V and 4 bases from J; bases unmatched to any gene: 9. This CDR3 region has 14 residues. In DNA, the CDR3 is TGTGCCAGCATAGACAGGGGTTCTTCGTACGAGCAGTACTTC. Translated: CASIDRGSSYEQYF.

This chain joins TRBV18 and TRBJ2-7; no clear D. This CDR3 contains 15 residues. V lost 0 bases and J lost 6, with 15 bases in between. Per the germline V gene, CDR1 is KGHSH and CDR2 is LQKENI. The CDR3: CASSPPGQLSSEQYF. The CDR3 DNA follows: TGTGCCAGCTCACCACCTGGGCAGTTAAGCTCCGAGCAGTACTTC.

This chain connects TRBV3-1 (or the pseudogene TRBV3-2) to TRBJ1-1; no definite D call. The germline gives CDR1 LGHDT, CDR2 YNNKEL (reference sequence). There are 11 residues in the CDR3. Between the trimmed V and J ends, which lost 8 bases and 2 bases, there was a span of 6 bases. This CDR3 reads CASRVNTEAFF. The CDR3 coding sequence is TGTGCCAGCCGCGTAAACACTGAAGCTTTCTTT.

The rearrangement joins TRBV5-1 to TRBJ2-3; the match to TRBD1 covers 9 bases. CDR1 is SGHRS, CDR2 YFSETQ, per germline. The CDR3 is 15 amino acids. The junction had 7 bases not matched to a gene; V was cut back by 4 bases and J by 4 bases. The CDR3: CASSLGDRDADTQYF. The DNA for the CDR3 is TGCGCCAGCAGCCTAGGGGACAGGGATGCAGATACGCAGTATTTT.

The CDR3 DNA is TGTGCCAGCAGTCCGCAAATTGGAAACACCATATATTTT. Protein: CASSPQIGNTIYF. The V call is TRBV27, the J call TRBJ1-3; the D is unclear. Between the trimmed V and J ends, which lost 5 bases and 3 bases, there was a span of 8 bases. Germline V gives CDR1 MNHEY, CDR2 SMNVEV (reference sequence). The CDR3 sequence is 13 residues long.

V usage is TRBV5-1 and J usage is TRBJ2-3; D unclear. Germline CDR1 is SGHRS and CDR2 is YFSETQ. The CDR3 runs 15 residues. V dropped 2 bases and J dropped 0 bases, with 10 bases sitting between them. As DNA, the CDR3 is TGCGCCAGCAGCTTATCGGGCTATAGCACAGATACGCAGTATTTT. This sequence encodes CASSLSGYSTDTQYF.

V gene TRBV19 combines with J gene TRBJ1-1; D perhaps matches TRBD1 (5 bases). This CDR3 has 13 residues. Trimming removed 7 bases at V and 8 bases at J, with 17 bases between. Germline V CDR1 and CDR2: LNHDA, SQIVND (reference sequence). CDR3 sequence (DNA): TGTGCCAGTAATAATCAGGGAACCTACGAAGCTTTCTTT. Protein: CASNNQGTYEAFF.

The V and J genes are TRBV6-1 and TRBJ1-3; D call uncertain. V shed 1 base and J shed 1 base, with 5 bases lying between them. The CDR3 has 14 amino acids. The V gene's germline CDR1 is MNHNS and CDR2 SASEGT. As DNA, the CDR3 is TGTGCCAGCAGTGAAGTAGGTTCTGGAAACACCATATATTTT. Translated, it gives CASSEVGSGNTIYF.

The chain has TRBV5-1 and TRBJ2-5; weak D call: TRBD2 (5 bases). This CDR3 is built from 14 residues. V lost 6 bases to trimming and J lost 5 bases, with 17 bases between them. Germline lookup yields CDR1 SGHRS and CDR2 YFSETQ. This CDR3 is CASTSGSKEETQYF. CDR3 DNA: TGCGCCAGCACGTCGGGGAGTAAGGAGGAGACCCAGTACTTC.

The chain employs TRBV5-4 and TRBJ1-1, with D perhaps TRBD1 (6 bases). The V end lost 4 bases, the J end lost 3 bases, and 16 bases lay between the germline ends. Germline assignment: CDR1 SGHNT and CDR2 YYREEE (reference sequence). The CDR3 consists of 15 residues. Written as DNA, the CDR3 is TGTGCCAGCAGCGAAAAATGGGGGGCGGACACTGAAGCTTTCTTT. As protein: CASSEKWGADTEAFF.

The V and J genes are TRBV4-1 and TRBJ2-5; TRBD2 agrees at 13 bases. In germline, CDR1 is MGHRA, CDR2 YSYEKL. The J segment lost 5 bases and the V segment lost 1 base, leaving 7 bases of the junction unmatched. CDR3 length: 17 amino acids. The CDR3 here is CASSQASTSGGFETQYF. CDR3 DNA: TGCGCCAGCAGCCAAGCCTCGACTAGCGGGGGGTTTGAGACCCAGTACTTC.

V and J are TRBV6-6 and TRBJ2-5; D gene unclear. From germline, CDR1 is MNHNY and CDR2 SVGAGI (reference sequence). This CDR3 is built from 12 residues. Trimming removed 7 bases from V and 4 bases from J, with 10 bases in between. The CDR3 DNA is TGTGCCAGCAAACGCGTCGGAGAGACCCAGTACTTC. Translated: CASKRVGETQYF.

This clone was seen a single time. The gene calls are TRBV6-4 and TRBJ2-1, with TRBD2 matching over 14 bases. CDR1 and CDR2 from the germline V gene are MRHNA and SNTAGT. Trimming at V came to 6 bases and at J to 9 bases, leaving 10 bases not matched to a gene. This CDR3 comprises 16 residues. The CDR3 loop is CASSEVGTSGSREQFF. The CDR3, as DNA: TGTGCCAGCAGCGAAGTAGGGACTAGCGGGAGTCGTGAGCAGTTCTTC.

V is TRBV6-5 and J is TRBJ2-2; 9 nucleotides match TRBD2. Looked up from germline, CDR1 is MNHEY and CDR2 is SVGAGI. The V segment lost 4 bases and the J segment 2 bases; nucleotides outside the gene matches: 5. CDR3 length: 16 amino acids. DNA for the CDR3: TGTGCCAGCAGTTTGCCGACTAGCGGAAACACCGGGGAGCTGTTTTTT. This gives the protein CASSLPTSGNTGELFF.

The table lists this clone with a few counts. The gene calls are TRBV7-9 and TRBJ2-2; unclear D gene. Germline-derived CDR1 and CDR2 are SEHNR and FQNEAQ (reference sequence). CDR3 length: 16 amino acids. Trimming stripped 0 bases from V and 5 bases from J, with 13 bases between. The CDR3 nucleotides are TGTGCCAGCAGCTTAGCGTCAGAGAGCAAAACCGGGGAGCTGTTTTTT. Amino acid sequence: CASSLASESKTGELFF.

Only a few counts were recorded for this clone. V gene TRBV11-3 combines with J gene TRBJ2-3; 8 bases align to TRBD2. V shed 5 bases, J shed 5 bases, and the junction held 12 bases outside the gene matches. The CDR3 is made up of 16 amino acids. CDR1 and CDR2 (germline): SGHNT, YENEEA. In nucleotides, the CDR3 is TGTGCCAGCAGCACCCGTAGCGGGGACGGTCGAGATACGCAGTATTTT. Its protein is CASSTRSGDGRDTQYF.

The chain is built from TRBV5-8 and TRBJ1-1, with D unresolved. The CDR3 has 12 residues. CDR1 is SGHTS, CDR2 YDEGEE, per germline. V was pared by 1 base and J by 6 bases, with 7 bases between. The chain's CDR3 is CASSLYRPEAFF. The CDR3 bases are TGTGCCAGCAGCTTGTATCGCCCTGAAGCTTTCTTT. Filled out from reference TRBV5-8 and TRBJ1-1, the complete variable domain reads EAGVTQSPTHLIKTRGQQATLRCSPISGHTSVYWYQQALGLGLQFLLWYDEGEERNRGNFPPRFSGRQFPNYSSELNVNALELEDSALYLCASSLYRPEAFFGQGTRLTVV.

This clone occurred once. This sequence joins TRBV7-2 and TRBJ2-5; TRBD1 might be the D (6 bases). There are 14 residues in the CDR3. Trimming pared 1 base from V and 5 bases from J, leaving 11 bases between. Germline CDR1 is SGHTA and CDR2 is FQGNSA. CDR3 sequence reads: CASSLDRAVETQYF. DNA for the CDR3: TGTGCCAGCAGCTTAGACAGGGCGGTGGAGACCCAGTACTTC.

The rearrangement joins TRBV5-1 to TRBJ2-5, with TRBD2 identical over 8 bases. Germline V gene data show CDR1 as SGHRS and CDR2 as YFSETQ. The trim removed 6 bases at V and 4 bases at J, leaving 8 bases unmatched. This CDR3 has 14 amino acids. In nucleotides, the CDR3 is TGCGCCAGCAAGGCAACTAGCGGCTCAGAGACCCAGTACTTC. Translation gives CASKATSGSETQYF.

This chain uses TRBV5-1 with TRBJ2-3, with D tentatively TRBD1 (6 bases). The CDR3 loop spans 16 amino acids. Germline V gives CDR1 SGHRS, CDR2 YFSETQ. V was cut by 3 bases and J by 5 bases, with 19 bases left in between. The CDR3: CASSWGQPVDIDTQYF. CDR3 DNA sequence: TGCGCCAGCAGCTGGGGGCAACCCGTGGACATAGATACGCAGTATTTT.

This clone has a single count. V gene TRBV5-1 combines with J gene TRBJ1-3, with D possibly being TRBD1 (6 bases). Germline assignment: CDR1 SGHRS and CDR2 YFSETQ. The CDR3 runs to 15 residues. The germline V and J ends were trimmed by 6 bases and 0 bases, with 13 bases remaining between them. The CDR3 region has the DNA TGCGCCAGCACCTCCGGGGGCTACTCTGGAAACACCATATATTTT. Residues: CASTSGGYSGNTIYF.

The chain recombines TRBV11-2 with TRBJ1-1, with unresolved D. V gave up 3 bases and J gave up 4 bases, with 9 bases separating them. Germline CDR1 is SGHAT and CDR2 is FQNNGV. CDR3 length: 13 residues. CDR3 residues: CASSFPVGTEAFF. The CDR3 DNA reads TGTGCCAGCAGCTTTCCTGTAGGCACTGAAGCTTTCTTT.

The rearrangement links TRBV19 to TRBJ2-6, with a weak D call TRBD2 (5 bases). V lost 5 bases and J 2 bases, leaving 13 bases between the germline ends. The germline V gene encodes CDR1 LNHDA and CDR2 SQIVND (reference sequence). This CDR3 has 16 amino acids. CDR3 protein: CASSRGLTAGANVLTF. In nucleotides, the CDR3 is TGTGCCAGTAGTCGCGGACTCACGGCTGGGGCCAACGTCCTGACTTTC.

The genes are TRBV5-6 and TRBJ1-1; a weak D match, TRBD1 (5 bases). The CDR3 has 14 amino acids. From germline, CDR1 is SGHDT and CDR2 YYEEEE. With 4 bases removed from V and 5 bases from J, the gap between germline ends came to 15 bases. The CDR3 region is CASSQTVGWTEAFF. CDR3 bases: TGTGCCAGCAGCCAGACAGTTGGGTGGACTGAAGCTTTCTTT.

This chain uses TRBV3-1 (or the pseudogene TRBV3-2) with TRBJ1-1, with 8 bases that match TRBD1. The germline gives CDR1 LGHDT, CDR2 YNNKEL (reference sequence). CDR3 size: 14 residues. V was pared by 5 bases and J by 4 bases, with 6 bases of the junction left unmatched. CDR3 in amino acids: CASSMPGQGTEAFF. The DNA for the CDR3 is TGTGCCAGCAGCATGCCCGGACAGGGCACTGAAGCTTTCTTT.

The chain uses TRBV6-1 and TRBJ2-2; 10 positions agree with TRBD2. V was clipped by 2 bases and J by 3 bases; unmatched bases: 0. The germline V gene has CDR1 MNHNS and CDR2 SASEGT. This CDR3 has 15 amino acids. The CDR3 protein is CASSELAGDTGELFF. In nucleotides, the CDR3 is TGTGCCAGCAGTGAACTAGCGGGAGACACCGGGGAGCTGTTTTTT.

In its sample, this clone was seen a few times. The V call is TRBV5-4, the J call TRBJ1-2, with D unclear. The germline V gene has CDR1 SGHNT and CDR2 YYREEE (reference sequence). V was shortened by 0 bases and J by 3 bases, with 6 bases between the two germline ends. There are 13 residues in the CDR3. CDR3 protein: CASSLDGHYGYTF. In DNA, the CDR3 is TGTGCCAGCAGCTTGGACGGACACTATGGCTACACCTTC.

The rearrangement uses TRBV7-9 and TRBJ2-1; TRBD2 is a possible D gene (7 bases). The V gene lost 1 base and the J gene lost 12 bases, with 19 bases spanning the gap. Germline V gene lookup returns CDR1 SEHNR and CDR2 FQNEAQ (reference sequence). The CDR3 spans 15 residues. CDR3 protein: CASSLEIGGGEGQFF. CDR3 bases: TGTGCCAGCAGCTTAGAAATTGGGGGGGGCGAAGGGCAGTTCTTC.